This TCR beta chain was captured in a study of T cell changes during pregnancy in multiple sclerosis. Profiled with immunoSEQ multiplex PCR; TCRdb holds only in-frame clones, not every one. This sample has about 34,000 clones; less than 95% occur once, and the top ten carry around an eighth. This CDR3 is built from 15 residues. J lost 4 bases, V lost 5 bases, and 6 bases had no gene match. Germline V gene lookup returns CDR1 SGHTA and CDR2 FQGNSA. This sequence joins TRBV7-2 and TRBJ1-5, with TRBD1 matching over 9 bases. The material was CD8+ T cells from peripheral blood mononuclear cells, obtained in the first trimester of pregnancy. The clonotype originates from a female donor with multiple sclerosis, enrolled in a pregnancy study. The CDR3: CASSPGQGTNQPQHF. The CDR3 DNA sequence: TGTGCCAGCAGCCCTGGACAGGGGACTAATCAGCCCCAGCATTTT.